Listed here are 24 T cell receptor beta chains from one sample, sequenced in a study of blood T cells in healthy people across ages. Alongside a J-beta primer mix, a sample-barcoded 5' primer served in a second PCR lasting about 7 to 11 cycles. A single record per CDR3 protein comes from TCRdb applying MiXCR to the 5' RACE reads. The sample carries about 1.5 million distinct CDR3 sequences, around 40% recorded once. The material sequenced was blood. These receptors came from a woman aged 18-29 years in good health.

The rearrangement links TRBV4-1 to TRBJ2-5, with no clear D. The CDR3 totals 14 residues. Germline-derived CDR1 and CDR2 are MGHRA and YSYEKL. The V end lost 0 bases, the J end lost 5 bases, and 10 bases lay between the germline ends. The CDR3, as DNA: TGCGCCAGCAGCCAAGAGGATAGAGGCGAGACCCAGTACTTC. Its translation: CASSQEDRGETQYF.

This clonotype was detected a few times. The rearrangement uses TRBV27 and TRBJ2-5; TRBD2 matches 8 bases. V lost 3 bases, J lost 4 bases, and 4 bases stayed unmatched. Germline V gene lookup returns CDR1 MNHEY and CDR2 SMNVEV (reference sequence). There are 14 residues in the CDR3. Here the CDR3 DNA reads TGTGCCAGCAGTTTTGGGAGCGGGGGAGAGACCCAGTACTTC. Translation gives CASSFGSGGETQYF.

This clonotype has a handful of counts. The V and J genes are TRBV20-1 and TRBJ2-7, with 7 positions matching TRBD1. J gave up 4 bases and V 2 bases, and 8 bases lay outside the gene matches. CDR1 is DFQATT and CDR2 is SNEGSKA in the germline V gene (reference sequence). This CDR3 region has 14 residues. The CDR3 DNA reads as TGCAGTGCTAGATTCCCGGGACAGAAATACGAGCAGTACTTC. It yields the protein CSARFPGQKYEQYF.

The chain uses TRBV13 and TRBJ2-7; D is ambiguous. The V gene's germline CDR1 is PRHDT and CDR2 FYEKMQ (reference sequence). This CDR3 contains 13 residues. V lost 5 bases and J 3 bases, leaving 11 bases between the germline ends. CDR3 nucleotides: TGTGCCAGCAGCATGGACGGTTTCTACGAGCAGTACTTC. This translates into CASSMDGFYEQYF.

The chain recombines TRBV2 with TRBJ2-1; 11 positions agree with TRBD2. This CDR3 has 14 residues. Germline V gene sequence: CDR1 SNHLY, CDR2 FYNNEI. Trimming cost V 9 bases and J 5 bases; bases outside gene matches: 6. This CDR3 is CASLAGGRDNEQFF. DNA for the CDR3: TGTGCCAGTCTAGCGGGGGGACGTGACAATGAGCAGTTCTTC.

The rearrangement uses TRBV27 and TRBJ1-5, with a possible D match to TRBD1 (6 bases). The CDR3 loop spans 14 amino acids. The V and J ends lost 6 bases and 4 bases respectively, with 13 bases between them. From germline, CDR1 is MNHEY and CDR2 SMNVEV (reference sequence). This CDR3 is CASSTTTGNQPQHF. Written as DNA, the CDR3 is TGTGCCAGCAGCACAACTACAGGGAATCAGCCCCAGCATTTT.

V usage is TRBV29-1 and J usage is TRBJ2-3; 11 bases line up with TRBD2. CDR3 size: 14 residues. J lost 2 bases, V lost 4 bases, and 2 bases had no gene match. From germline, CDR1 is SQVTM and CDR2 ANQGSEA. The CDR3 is CSVGLAGNTDTQYF. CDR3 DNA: TGCAGCGTTGGACTAGCGGGAAACACAGATACGCAGTATTTT.

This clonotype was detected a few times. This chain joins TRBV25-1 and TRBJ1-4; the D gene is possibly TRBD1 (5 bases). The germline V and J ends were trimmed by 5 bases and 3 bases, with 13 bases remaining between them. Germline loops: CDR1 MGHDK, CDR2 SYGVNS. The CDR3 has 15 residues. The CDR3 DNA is TGTGCCAGCAGTAAAGACAGCCCCGCTAATGAAAAACTGTTTTTT. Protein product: CASSKDSPANEKLFF. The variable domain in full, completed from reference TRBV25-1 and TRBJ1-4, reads EADIYQTPRYLVIGTGKKITLECSQTMGHDKMYWYQQDPGMELHLIHYSYGVNSTEKGDLSSESTVSRIRTEHFPLTLESARPSHTSQYLCASSKDSPANEKLFFGSGTQLSVL.

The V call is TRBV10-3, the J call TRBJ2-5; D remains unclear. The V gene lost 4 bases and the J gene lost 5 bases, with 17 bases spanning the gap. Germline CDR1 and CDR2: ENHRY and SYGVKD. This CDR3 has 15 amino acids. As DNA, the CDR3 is TGTGCCATCAGTGTGCGGTTAGAAGGTGGGGAGACCCAGTACTTC. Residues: CAISVRLEGGETQYF.

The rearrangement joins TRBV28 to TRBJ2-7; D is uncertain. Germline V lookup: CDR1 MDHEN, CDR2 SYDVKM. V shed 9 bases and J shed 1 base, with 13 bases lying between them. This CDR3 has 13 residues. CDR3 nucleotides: TGTGCCAGTCTTCCGAGAGCTTCCTACGAGCAGTACTTC. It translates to CASLPRASYEQYF.

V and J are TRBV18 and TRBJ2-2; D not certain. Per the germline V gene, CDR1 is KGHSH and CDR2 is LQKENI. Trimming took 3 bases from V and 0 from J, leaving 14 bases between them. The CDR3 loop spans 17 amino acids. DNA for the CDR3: TGTGCCAGCTCACCTATCCTTGGCAGCTCGAACACCGGGGAGCTGTTTTTT. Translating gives CASSPILGSSNTGELFF.

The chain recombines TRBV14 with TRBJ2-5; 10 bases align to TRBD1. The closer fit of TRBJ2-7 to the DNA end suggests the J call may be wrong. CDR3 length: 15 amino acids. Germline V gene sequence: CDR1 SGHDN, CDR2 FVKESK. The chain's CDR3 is CASSQGMGQGCEQYF. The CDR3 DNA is TGTGCCAGCAGCCAAGGAATGGGACAGGGGTGCGAGCAGTACTTC.

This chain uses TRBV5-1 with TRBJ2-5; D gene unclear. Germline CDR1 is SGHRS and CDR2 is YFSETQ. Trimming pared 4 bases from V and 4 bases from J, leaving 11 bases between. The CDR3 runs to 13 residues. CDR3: CASSPIYGETQYF. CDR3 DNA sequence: TGCGCCAGCAGCCCGATCTATGGAGAGACCCAGTACTTC.

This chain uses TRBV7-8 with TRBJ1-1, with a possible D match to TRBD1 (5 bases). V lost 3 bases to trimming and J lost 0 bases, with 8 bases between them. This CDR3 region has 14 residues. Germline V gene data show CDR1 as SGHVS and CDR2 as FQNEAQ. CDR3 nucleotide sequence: TGTGCCAGCAGCTTCAACAGGCTGAACACTGAAGCTTTCTTT. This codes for CASSFNRLNTEAFF.

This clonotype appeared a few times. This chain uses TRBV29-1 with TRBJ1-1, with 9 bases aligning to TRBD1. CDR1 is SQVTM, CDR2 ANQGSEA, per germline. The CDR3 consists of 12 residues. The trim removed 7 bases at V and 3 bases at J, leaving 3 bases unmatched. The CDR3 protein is CSGGQGYTEAFF. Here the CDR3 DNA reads TGCAGCGGCGGACAGGGGTACACTGAAGCTTTCTTT.

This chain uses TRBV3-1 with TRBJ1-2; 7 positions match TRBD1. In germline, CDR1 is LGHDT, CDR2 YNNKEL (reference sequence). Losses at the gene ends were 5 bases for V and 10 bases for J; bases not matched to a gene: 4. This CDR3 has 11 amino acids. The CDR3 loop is CASSWTGYYTF. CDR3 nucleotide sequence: TGTGCCAGCAGCTGGACAGGTTACTACACCTTC.

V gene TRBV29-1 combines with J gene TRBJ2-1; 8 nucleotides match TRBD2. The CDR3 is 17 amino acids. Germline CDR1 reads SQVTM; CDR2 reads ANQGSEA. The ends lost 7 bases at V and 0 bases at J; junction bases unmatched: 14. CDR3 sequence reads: CSAGRGETEGSYNEQFF. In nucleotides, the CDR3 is TGCAGCGCCGGGAGGGGGGAAACCGAAGGCTCCTACAATGAGCAGTTCTTC.

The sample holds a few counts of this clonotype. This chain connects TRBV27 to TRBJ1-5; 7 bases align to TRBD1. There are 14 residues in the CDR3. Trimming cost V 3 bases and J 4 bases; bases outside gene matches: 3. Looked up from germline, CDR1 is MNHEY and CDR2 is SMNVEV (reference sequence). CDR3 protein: CASSLSGQNQPQHF. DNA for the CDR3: TGTGCCAGCAGTTTGTCGGGACAGAATCAGCCCCAGCATTTT.

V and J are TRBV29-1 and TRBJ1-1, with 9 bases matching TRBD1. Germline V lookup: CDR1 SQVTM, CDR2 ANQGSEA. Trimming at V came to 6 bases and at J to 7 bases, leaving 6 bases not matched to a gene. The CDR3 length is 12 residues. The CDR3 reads CSVQTGGFEAFF. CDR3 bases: TGCAGCGTCCAGACAGGGGGGTTTGAAGCTTTCTTT.

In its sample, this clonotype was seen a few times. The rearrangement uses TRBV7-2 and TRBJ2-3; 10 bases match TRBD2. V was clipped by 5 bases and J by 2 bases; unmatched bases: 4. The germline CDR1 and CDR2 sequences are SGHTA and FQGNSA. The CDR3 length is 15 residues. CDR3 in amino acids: CASSTLAGDTDTQYF. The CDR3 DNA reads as TGTGCCAGCAGCACTCTAGCGGGAGACACAGATACGCAGTATTTT.

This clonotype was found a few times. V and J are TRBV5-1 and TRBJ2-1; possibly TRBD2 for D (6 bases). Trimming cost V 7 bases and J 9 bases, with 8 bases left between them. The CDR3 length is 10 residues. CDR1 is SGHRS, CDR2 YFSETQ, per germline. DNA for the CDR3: TGCGCCAGCCAGGGAGGTGAGCAGTTCTTC. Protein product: CASQGGEQFF.

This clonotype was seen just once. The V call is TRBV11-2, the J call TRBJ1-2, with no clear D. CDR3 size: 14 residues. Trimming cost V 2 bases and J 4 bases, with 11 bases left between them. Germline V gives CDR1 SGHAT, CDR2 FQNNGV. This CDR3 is CASSLNGLGYGYTF. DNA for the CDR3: TGTGCCAGCAGCTTAAATGGACTGGGCTATGGCTACACCTTC.

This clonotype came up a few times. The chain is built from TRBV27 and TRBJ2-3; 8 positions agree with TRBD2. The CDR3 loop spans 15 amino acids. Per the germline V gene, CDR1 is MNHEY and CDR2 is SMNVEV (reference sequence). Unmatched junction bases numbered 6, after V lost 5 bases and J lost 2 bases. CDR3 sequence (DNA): TGTGCCAGCAGTGATCAGCGGGGGAACACAGATACGCAGTATTTT. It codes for CASSDQRGNTDTQYF.

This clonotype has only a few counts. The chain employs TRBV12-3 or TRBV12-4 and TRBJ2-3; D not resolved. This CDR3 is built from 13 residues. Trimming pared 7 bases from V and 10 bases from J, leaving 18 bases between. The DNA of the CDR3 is TGTGCCAGCAATAGGCAGGACCTTCTGCCGCAGTATTTT. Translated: CASNRQDLLPQYF.